The T cell receptor beta chain under discussion was sequenced for a study of blood T cells in healthy people across ages. To note about this clonotype: The antigen is undetermined.

Study-level results: Whereas aged donors had fewer naive CD4+ cells, long-lived donors had more of them and higher diversity. Shifts in expanded clonotypes may have been confounded by donor CMV status, which was unknown.

Then a second PCR, running about 6 to 12 cycles, was carried out with a sample-barcoded 5' primer and a J-beta primer mix. One entry per CDR3 protein, called by TCRdb with MiXCR from the 5' RACE reads. The profile shows roughly 1.5 million distinct CDR3 sequences, roughly 43% of them singletons. Every sample gave at least 5.5 micrograms of total RNA when it was extracted. This CDR3 has 15 residues. V was clipped by 4 bases and J by 2 bases; unmatched bases: 4. Germline values: CDR1 SGHRS, CDR2 YFSETQ. The rearrangement joins TRBV5-1 to TRBJ2-5; TRBD2 matches at 11 bases. This TCR came from a woman aged 18-29 years in good health. Sequenced material: blood. In nucleotides, the CDR3 is TGCGCCAGCAGCCCGACTAGCGGGGCTCAAGAGACCCAGTACTTC. It specifies CASSPTSGAQETQYF.